This TCR beta chain stems from a study of neoadjuvant anti-PD-1 for oral cavity cancer. Across the study: Non-progressing patients received a fourth nivolumab dose near day 43, then surgery on days 50-56.

Indicated time point: after neoadjuvant nivolumab, at surgical resection. These newly diagnosed stage II-IVA oral cavity squamous cell carcinoma patients had no prior systemic or radiation treatment. Analysis of PBMCs was direct, with no culture step. Repertoires were generated with immunoSEQ multiplex PCR, while TCRdb's copy carries only in-frame clones and drops some. The sample shows around 13,000 clones, about 73% of them seen only once. With regard to this clone: Its antigen is as yet unknown.

In germline, CDR1 is SGHNT, CDR2 YYREEE (reference sequence). V was shortened by 4 bases and J by 10 bases, with 13 bases between the two germline ends. The CDR3 length is 12 residues. General observations from the study: Treg/Th17 ratio rose with pretreatment blood and fell with post-treatment tumor TCRbeta clonality.

The material was PBMCs, obtained after nivolumab (anti-PD-1) treatment. This TCR was sampled from a person aged 40 to 85 with oral cavity squamous cell carcinoma. This chain links TRBV5-4 with TRBJ2-3; D is undetermined. CDR3 bases: TGTGCCAGCAGCCGCCCTGACGTAGCGCAGTATTTT. Its protein product is CASSRPDVAQYF.